The clone carrying this T cell receptor (beta chain) turned up a few times. Its antigen is not identified. The CDR3 covers 13 residues. Trimming removed 0 bases from V and 1 base from J, with 7 bases in between. The V gene's germline CDR1 is GTSNPN and CDR2 SVGIG (reference sequence). This sample is part of a study of beta chain features in type 1 diabetes. Study observations and caveats: Cells with high TCR expression could be over-represented by cDNA sequencing.

Since all of the isolated RNA was reverse transcribed, expressed TCRB transcripts were what got sequenced. Sequencing was performed with immunoSEQ multiplex PCR; in TCRdb, only in-frame clones are kept and a portion is missing. Of 450,000 to 600,000 clones listed, over 25% are singletons. Sequencing input: naive CD4+ T cells from blood. This receptor was obtained from a man aged 18 to 35 in good health. V is TRBV30 and J is TRBJ2-7, with D uncertain. In nucleotides, the CDR3 is TGTGCCTGGAGTGTAGGCCCGTCCTACGAGCAGTACTTC. It specifies CAWSVGPSYEQYF.